This section outlines one T cell receptor (beta chain) sequence together with its context. The antigen this receptor binds is unknown. Base qualities were left out, and no much larger clone turns up one base away. This sample is drawn from a study of human CD4 T cells and Enterobacteriaceae (dated by TCRdb to between 2020 and 2021). Summary of the overall study and its limitations: Ex vivo, broadly cross-reactive clonotypes were observed to appear more expanded than specific clonotypes, with 11 of 19 and 21 of 34 being found within the top 5%. Reactivity of ex vivo clonotypes was inferred only by matching nucleotide sequences to CFSE-low cultures from the same donors.

V loses 5 bases at its end and J loses 9 bases; junction bases beyond the gene matches: 9. Taken from cysteine to phenylalanine, the CDR3 has 13 residues. Only CDR3 DNA remains: 39 bases, in frame from the first base. For CDR1 and CDR2, the germline V gene lists MNHNS and SASEGT. On a FACSAria III, memory CD4+ T cells were FACS-sorted to over 98% purity, defined as all CD4+ cells except CD45RA+CCR7+CD95- naive cells. Blood from healthy donors came from blood donation centers in Switzerland. Total CD4+ T cells and monocytes were enriched by positive selection with CD4 and CD14 magnetic microbeads. Before sorting, CD8+, CD14+, CD16+, CD56+, CD19+ and CD25-bright cells were excluded. In two blood donors, total memory CD4+ T cells were sequenced directly ex vivo to assess in vivo expansion of bacteria-reactive clonotypes. Isolation of peripheral blood mononuclear cells from donor blood was performed with Ficoll-Paque Plus.

Deep-level sequencing, with a detection sensitivity of one cell in 200,000, was applied to the ex vivo total memory CD4+ samples. The QIAamp DNA Micro Kit was used to extract genomic DNA from cell pellets, and spectrophotometry was used to check the DNA quantity and purity. Amplification of TCR Vbeta CDR3 regions was performed with the immunoSEQ multiplex PCR assay. Amplicons were sequenced on the Illumina HiSeq platform. Retrieved sequences were 87 nucleotides long and contained the CDR3 region. In the paper's pipeline: A clonotype was defined as a unique productive TCR Vbeta nucleotide sequence and was quantified by productive template frequency from ImmunoSEQ Analyzer V3.0. Expanded clonotypes were defined using a threshold set at the top 5th percentile of each repertoire ranked by frequency. Repertoire overlap was calculated as Chao-Jaccard using the R package fossil and displayed by nonmetric multidimensional scaling using the R package MASS. Not all clones reach the TCRdb copy of this immuneACCESS table, which keeps in-frame sequences only. Checked studies attribute under half of the gap to unresolved V genes and leave the rest unexplained. The V and J calls and the clone size are those of that table, but D and trimming were determined from the DNA. The sample table shows 25,000 to 30,000 clones, and just under 85% are seen once. The ten top clones hold over 1.5% of the sample.

The V and J segments used are TRBV6-1 and TRBJ2-7, with TRBD1 identical over 8 junction bases. Sequences were obtained from memory CD4+ T cells from blood. Reading the label with the study, this specimen's cell subset or site is: total memory CD4 T cells sorted directly ex vivo, unstimulated. The sequence came from a human donor in good health. Read as DNA, the sequence is TGTGCCAGCAGTCGTGGACAGGGCGAGAGGCAGTACTTC. Its coded protein is CASSRGQGERQYF.